Listed below are T cell receptor beta chains from one sample, sequenced in a study of radiation and T cells in renal cell carcinoma. Profiled with immunoSEQ multiplex PCR; TCRdb holds only in-frame clones, not every one. The sample consists of 150,000 to 160,000 clones, approximately 90% of them appearing once. The source material was blood, sampled from a patient whose treatment included radiotherapy and nephrectomy. Every receptor here comes from a woman aged 45-65 years with renal cell carcinoma. Both conserved end residues are part of each CDR3. D genes are given only for firm matches. Clone size is given for some rows only: seen once, a few or many times, or a class if the clone is expanded.

. | TRBJ1-2 | . | TRBV18 | CASSPDGNYGYTF | TGTGCCAGCTCCCCGGACGGAAACTATGGCTACACCTTC
. | TRBJ1-2 | . | TRBV15 | CATSRDRTGDAGYTF | TGTGCCACCAGCAGAGATCGAACAGGTGATGCTGGCTACACCTTC
once | TRBJ2-5 | . | TRBV28 | CASSLWGALQETQYF | TGTGCCAGCAGTTTATGGGGGGCTCTCCAAGAGACCCAGTACTTC
. | TRBJ1-1 | . | TRBV11-1 | CASSSLMNTEAFF | TGTGCCAGCAGCTCCCTGATGAACACTGAAGCTTTCTTT
. | TRBJ2-7 | TRBD1 | TRBV18 | CASSPDTGEGQYF | TGTGCCAGCTCACCCGACACAGGGGAAGGGCAGTACTTC
. | TRBJ2-7 | . | TRBV27 | CASSPGDSRQQYF | TGTGCCAGCAGTCCCGGAGATAGTCGGCAGCAGTACTTC
. | TRBJ2-4 | . | TRBV15 | CATSSPGLRNIQYF | TGTGCCACCAGCAGTCCAGGGTTGAGGAACATTCAGTACTTC
. | TRBJ1-1 | . | TRBV21-1 | CASSDQRNTEAFF | TGTGCCAGCAGCGACCAGAGGAACACTGAAGCTTTCTTT
. | TRBJ2-7 | TRBD1 | TRBV6-5 | CASSRDSHSYEQYF | TGTGCCAGCAGTAGGGACAGCCATTCCTACGAGCAGTACTTC
. | TRBJ1-1 | TRBD1 | TRBV7-9 | CASSFIQTGGNTEAFF | TGTGCCAGCAGCTTTATTCAGACAGGGGGTAACACTGAAGCTTTCTTT
. | TRBJ1-4 | . | TRBV11-3 | CASSPRPEPIEKLFF | TGTGCCAGCAGCCCCCGTCCCGAGCCGATCGAAAAACTGTTTTTT
once | TRBJ2-3 | . | TRBV7-6 | CASSLPRDTDTQYF | TGTGCCAGCAGCTTACCTCGCGACACAGATACGCAGTATTTT